What follows describes a single T cell receptor beta chain. The antigen is unknown. The study ran its PCR with 60 Vbeta and 13 Jbeta primers. Some clones are missing from TCRdb's copy, which holds only in-frame ones; the method was immunoSEQ multiplex PCR. The repertoire includes 60,000 to 65,000 clones, around 87% of them detected once, and roughly 1.5% sits in the top ten. The germline V and J ends were trimmed by 8 bases and 6 bases, with 11 bases remaining between them. The CDR3 loop spans 11 amino acids. CDR1 and CDR2 from the germline V gene are MNHNY and SVGAGI (reference sequence). These data are taken from a study of cytomegalovirus exposure and HLA in healthy donors. General study points: A later analysis, which compared TCR beta chains of equal frequency, found the HLA-associated ones more clonally expanded.

The clonotype comes from a man younger than 35 in good health and CMV-seronegative. The source material was PBMCs. This chain uses TRBV6-6 with TRBJ2-7; D is possibly TRBD2 (6 bases). The CDR3 region is CASRAGFEQYF. CDR3 bases: TGTGCCAGCCGGGCGGGATTCGAGCAGTACTTC.